This T cell receptor (beta chain) was profiled in a study of beta chain features in type 1 diabetes. This clone was detected a few times. Isolated RNA was reverse transcribed in full, so expressed TCRB transcripts were sequenced. Produced via immunoSEQ multiplex PCR; TCRdb's table is partial and in-frame only. The profile shows roughly 400,000 clones, roughly 13% of them singletons. The CDR3 runs to 12 residues. Germline V gives CDR1 SEHNR, CDR2 FQNEAQ (reference sequence). The V gene lost 3 bases and the J gene lost 6 bases, with 5 bases spanning the gap. Researchers reported sorting CD4+ naive, central memory, regulatory and stem cell-like memory cells via CD45RO/CCR7/CD25/CD127/CD95/CD27. Purity above 95% was achieved in all sorted populations.

This chain links TRBV7-9 with TRBJ2-2; D uncertain. The clonotype comes from a man aged 25 to 40 in good health. Sequencing input: naive CD4+ T cells from blood. In nucleotides, the CDR3 is TGTGCCAGCAGCTTTGCGCCCGGGGAGCTGTTTTTT. Residues: CASSFAPGELFF.